This T cell receptor beta chain was recorded in a study of graft-versus-host responses after intestinal transplantation. Generated by immunoSEQ multiplex PCR, the TCRdb table keeps only in-frame clones and is missing some. This sample has about 39,000 clones, with over 85% found just once. Concerning this clone itself: Its antigen is unidentified.

The CDR3 length is 16 residues. J was trimmed by 5 bases and V by 3 bases; bases with no gene match: 10. The germline V gene has CDR1 MNHEY and CDR2 SVGAGI. Study outcomes and limitations: Recipient marrow harbored GvH clones, some of which surfaced first in ileum or blood.

The chain joins TRBV6-5 to TRBJ2-3; 8 bases map to TRBD2. Source: PBMCs, taken 700 to 750 days after intestinal transplantation. This clonotype was obtained from a human patient who received an intestinal transplant, so some T cells may come from the graft donor. The CDR3 nucleotides are TGTGCCAGCAGTTATACTTTAGCGGGATATGGAGATACGCAGTATTTT. Translation gives CASSYTLAGYGDTQYF.